Sequencing of this T cell receptor (beta chain) was carried out in a study of T cells in Graves' hyperthyroidism and ophthalmopathy (dated by TCRdb to the late 2010s). About the investigation overall: Peripheral blood samples were taken at initial diagnosis, before any treatment was given. TCR V-J signatures able to tell the groups apart were searched for in a discovery cohort of some 97 patients, of whom roughly 42 had Graves' ophthalmopathy and about 60 had stable Graves' hyperthyroidism. In addition, the study compared T-cell repertoires in thyroid tissue and in blood from about six Graves' hyperthyroidism patients. The paper reports TCR Vbeta CDR3 sequencing of 130 to 150 peripheral blood samples: approximately 43 ophthalmopathy, roughly 74 hyperthyroidism and around 17 progressor patients. Prospective prediction of ophthalmopathy was tested in an independent validation cohort consisting of roughly 20 hyperthyroidism patients and 15 to 17 patients who later progressed to ophthalmopathy. The approximately 90 discovery patients were randomly split 7:3 into training and test sets. Once sampling was done, hyperthyroidism patients were given methimazole at a starting dose of 30 mg daily, whereas ophthalmopathy patients were given high-dose intravenous methylprednisolone.

The TCR beta CDR3 regions were amplified from RNA transcripts. For the first round of RT-PCR on the TCR CDR3, the HTBI primer set was used together with the Qiagen OneStep RT-PCR kit. The libraries were constructed in a second round of multiplex PCR and then size-selected and purified. Libraries were sequenced paired-end with 100 bp reads on an Illumina HiSeq2000. On the study's bioinformatics: SOAPnuke was used to process the raw data, throwing out any read that contained adapters or uncalled bases, had a mean Phred below 15, or lacked an exact constant-primer or identifier match. COPE v1.2.5 was used to merge high-quality paired reads, and clonotypes were defined as unique nucleotide sequences. Clonotypes were aligned to IMGT TRBV, TRBD and TRBJ reference segments using MiTCR v1.1. The analysis included only V-J combinations with a frequency above 0.0001, which together covered around 99% of the repertoires. The TCS score was defined as F50 (clonal expansion) divided by E x V (chaos), with BLOSUM62-based TCRdist calculated between CDR3 peptides within each V-J. Welch's t-statistics and random forest reduced around 550 V-J features to 13, which were used in a naive Bayes classifier (R e1071). TCRdb applied fastp at Q25 and MiXCR to the public reads, then kept only in-frame beta chains. All rows with the same CDR3 protein become a single entry with the most common DNA and genes. These V and J calls originate from TCRdb's pipeline instead of the authors' own analysis. This sample gives approximately 640,000 distinct CDR3 sequences in total; under 20% of them show up just once. The leading ten clones occupy less than 4.5% of the sample.

The investigation overall reported the following: In validation, the model predicted progression to ophthalmopathy a median of roughly 6.5 months before onset, with roughly 68% sensitivity and roughly 79% specificity. Sample size was not statistically predetermined, and investigators were not blinded to group allocation. A model built on a 13 V-J signature distinguished ophthalmopathy from stable hyperthyroidism, reaching around 87% sensitivity and around 81% specificity in cross-validation and 80%/75% in testing. Most expanded thyroid clonotypes (frequency above 0.001) were also detected in blood, a finding suggesting that blood repertoires may reflect thyroid immune responses.

This clonotype was detected many times. Its antigen remains undetermined. No base qualities exist here, and no much larger clone lies one base off it. The CDR3 contains 13 residues, cysteine and phenylalanine counted. CDR3 DNA is the only sequence kept; it has 39 bases, read in frame from the first base. From the germline V gene, CDR1 is MNHEY and CDR2 is SVGAGI. V sheds 2 bases and J sheds 6 bases, leaving 8 bases between their ends. A patient counted as having stable Graves' hyperthyroidism if no progression to ophthalmopathy occurred over 18 months of follow-up. Hyperthyroidism patients were newly diagnosed, had a disease duration of under 2 months, and were aged 18 to 65 years. Patients with uncontrolled infections, other autoimmune diseases, pregnancy or lactation were excluded. Diagnoses were established on the basis of clinical symptoms, serum thyroxine and TRAb, thyroid ultrasound, and orbital computed tomography. Ficoll-Paque density gradient centrifugation was used to isolate PBMCs from around 10 ml of fresh peripheral blood. Total RNA was extracted using Trizol reagent, and RNA quality was assessed on an Agilent 2100 Bioanalyzer.

The sequencing sample was made of blood. The sequence was obtained from a woman aged 25-40 years with Graves' hyperthyroidism. Recombination connected TRBV6-5 to TRBJ2-1; no D gene can be assigned with confidence. The DNA reads TGTGCCAGCAGTTACAGGCGTAGCAATGAGCAGTTCTTC. Its product reads: CASSYRRSNEQFF.